This TCR beta chain was captured in a study of blood T cell repertoires in COVID-19. This CDR3 comprises 15 residues. Germline V lookup: CDR1 MDHEN, CDR2 SYDVKM. V was shortened by 3 bases and J by 4 bases, with 13 bases between the two germline ends. Using immunoSEQ multiplex PCR, the repertoire was profiled, and TCRdb retains in-frame clones only, with some absent. The sample yields about 45,000 clones, 70% to 90% seen once. The source of this sequence is an elderly woman with acute or convalescent COVID-19. J is TRBJ1-3 and V is TRBV28; D gene ambiguous. Material for sequencing was peripheral blood. The CDR3 here is CASSLVAGNGNTIYF. The CDR3 DNA sequence: TGTGCCAGCAGTTTGGTCGCGGGGAACGGAAACACCATATATTTT.